The rows below give T cell receptor beta chains drawn from one sample of a study of blood T cell repertoires in COVID-19. The method was immunoSEQ multiplex PCR; TCRdb's version includes in-frame clones alone and lacks a portion of them. This sample has about 370,000 clones, with 80% to 90% found just once. Input material: peripheral blood. The receptors come from a woman in her twenties or thirties with COVID-19, enrolled during active disease. Both conserved end residues are part of each CDR3. A D gene is named only where the DNA matches it firmly. Some rows have no size entry. The others give once, few or many, or a class for an expanded clone.

j_gene	v_gene	d_gene	abundance	CDR3nt	CDR3aa
TRBJ1-5	TRBV19	TRBD1	NA	TGTGCCAGTAGTATAGTCAGGGGGTTGGGGCAGCCCCAGCATTTT	CASSIVRGLGQPQHF
TRBJ2-5	TRBV5-6	NA	NA	TGTGCCAGCAGCTGGGGGGATGGGACCCAGTACTTC	CASSWGDGTQYF
TRBJ1-1	TRBV19	TRBD1	NA	TGTGCCAGTAGTCTCCGACAGGGTACTGAAGCTTTCTTT	CASSLRQGTEAFF
TRBJ2-3	TRBV4-1	NA	NA	TGCGCCAGCAGCCAAGTCGGGAGAAGCGTCGCAGATACGCAGTATTTT	CASSQVGRSVADTQYF
TRBJ2-1	TRBV5-7	NA	NA	TGTGCCAGCAGCTTGGTCGGCGCTAGCTCCTACAATGAGCAGTTCTTC	CASSLVGASSYNEQFF
TRBJ1-1	TRBV5-1	TRBD1	NA	TGCGCCAGCAGCTGGGCAGGGGGGCCCCCTGAAGCTTTCTTT	CASSWAGGPPEAFF
TRBJ2-1	TRBV30	TRBD1	NA	TGTGCCTGGAGTGTACGTGGGACAGGGCTCAATGAGCAGTTCTTC	CAWSVRGTGLNEQFF
TRBJ1-4	TRBV5-1	TRBD1	once	TGCGCCAGCAGCTTATACCCGGGACAGGGTCGAGAAAAACTGTTTTTT	CASSLYPGQGREKLFF
TRBJ2-3	TRBV6-1	TRBD2	NA	TGTGCCAGCAGTGAAAGACTAGCGGGGAGCACAGATACGCAGTATTTT	CASSERLAGSTDTQYF
TRBJ2-5	TRBV12-3/TRBV12-4	NA	NA	TGTGCCAGCAGTCCTCAAGAGACCCAGTACTTC	CASSPQETQYF
TRBJ2-3	TRBV6-2/TRBV6-3	NA	once	TGTGCCAGCAGATACTACCACAGGGCACAAAGCACAGATACGCAGTATTTT	CASRYYHRAQSTDTQYF
TRBJ2-7	TRBV29-1	NA	NA	TGCAGCGTTCGGCCAGGGTCCTCCTACGAGCAGTACTTC	CSVRPGSSYEQYF
TRBJ2-4	TRBV6-1	NA	NA	TGTGCCAGCAGTGACCTAGGGACTGCTCTTGGGGACATTCAGTACTTC	CASSDLGTALGDIQYF
TRBJ2-1	TRBV6-2/TRBV6-3	TRBD2	NA	TGTGCCAGCAACCCGTTAACTAGCGGGAGACTGGCCAATGAGCAGTTCTTC	CASNPLTSGRLANEQFF
TRBJ2-5	TRBV30	TRBD1	NA	TGTGCCTGGAGGGTCTCGTCGGACAGGCCGACCGAGGCCCGAGAGACCCAGTACTTC	CAWRVSSDRPTEARETQYF
TRBJ2-7	TRBV6-2/TRBV6-3	TRBD2	NA	TGTGCCAGCAGTTGGGGGGGGGACCTCTCCGAGCAGTACTTC	CASSWGGDLSEQYF
TRBJ1-5	TRBV28	NA	NA	TGTGCCAGCAAATTGCAGCAAGGGGCCCAGCATTTT	CASKLQQGAQHF
TRBJ2-3	TRBV6-4	NA	NA	TGTGCCAGCAGTGAATCCAGGGGAAGCACAGATACGCAGTATTTT	CASSESRGSTDTQYF
TRBJ2-5	TRBV5-1	TRBD1	NA	TGCGCCAGCAGCTTGGGCGACAGGGGACAGACCCAGTACTTC	CASSLGDRGQTQYF
TRBJ1-1	TRBV5-4	NA	NA	TGTGCCAGCAGCTTGGGGACACAGAACACTGAAGCTTTCTTT	CASSLGTQNTEAFF
TRBJ2-2	TRBV10-1	TRBD1	NA	TGCGCCAGCAGCCCAGGGGGTCACACCGGGGAGCTGTTTTTT	CASSPGGHTGELFF
TRBJ1-1	TRBV11-2	TRBD1	NA	TGTGCCAGCAGCTTACATGACAGGGGCCGCACTGAAGCTTTCTTT	CASSLHDRGRTEAFF
TRBJ2-1	TRBV11-2	TRBD1	NA	TGTGCCAGCAGTTGGAGGACAGGGGGTTCGAATGAGCAGTTCTTC	CASSWRTGGSNEQFF
TRBJ2-3	TRBV3-1/TRBV3-2	TRBD2	NA	TGTGCCAGCAGCCAACAACCGGGACTAGCGGGAGGGGATACGCAGTATTTT	CASSQQPGLAGGDTQYF